This entry lists 3 T cell receptor beta chains sequenced from one sample in a study of blood T cells in healthy people across ages. A second about 6 to 11 cycle PCR used barcoded and J-beta primers. In TCRdb, the 5' RACE reads were re-called with MiXCR into one record per CDR3 protein. The sample yields over 1.5 million distinct CDR3 sequences, approximately 50% seen once. Sequenced material: blood. The receptors stem from a woman aged 40 to 50 in good health.

V gene TRBV27 combines with J gene TRBJ1-1; TRBD1 is a possible D gene (5 bases). V lost 5 bases to trimming and J lost 4 bases, with 14 bases between them. The germline V gene has CDR1 MNHEY and CDR2 SMNVEV (reference sequence). This CDR3 is 14 amino acids long. In DNA, the CDR3 is TGTGCCAGCAGTGCCGGGGGGTATATCACTGAAGCTTTCTTT. Residues: CASSAGGYITEAFF.

The chain joins TRBV20-1 to TRBJ1-4, with 9 bases that match TRBD1. This CDR3 has 16 residues. J was trimmed by 4 bases and V by 1 base; bases with no gene match: 7. Germline V gives CDR1 DFQATT, CDR2 SNEGSKA (reference sequence). CDR3 sequence (DNA): TGCAGTGCTAGAGTAGGGACAGGGAGAAGTAATGAAAAACTGTTTTTT. Its protein product is CSARVGTGRSNEKLFF.

In its sample, this clonotype was seen a few times. The chain has TRBV7-2 and TRBJ1-1, with 7 bases that match TRBD1. This CDR3 region has 13 residues. V shed 7 bases and J 4 bases; nucleotides not matched to a gene: 6. From germline, CDR1 is SGHTA and CDR2 FQGNSA. The CDR3 is CASTVHRGTEAFF. CDR3 DNA: TGTGCCAGCACCGTTCACAGGGGCACTGAAGCTTTCTTT.